These 20 T cell receptor beta chains came from one sample sequenced in a study of blood T cell repertoires in COVID-19. The assay was immunoSEQ multiplex PCR, and TCRdb's table has in-frame clones only and misses some. Of about 97,000 clones listed, about 89% are singletons. Source material: peripheral blood. Receptors were obtained from a man aged 45-65 years with acute or convalescent COVID-19.

The chain combines TRBV7-2 with TRBJ1-1; 7 positions match TRBD1. This CDR3 has 12 amino acids. Germline CDR1 reads SGHTA; CDR2 reads FQGNSA. The J segment lost 6 bases and the V segment lost 5 bases, leaving 3 bases of the junction unmatched. Here the CDR3 DNA reads TGTGCCAGCAGCCGCCAGGGGGCTGAAGCTTTCTTT. Its translation: CASSRQGAEAFF.

For the CDR3, the DNA is TGTGCCAGCAGCCCGCACCGGGACAGACGCCAAGAGACCCAGTACTTC. It specifies CASSPHRDRRQETQYF. The chain carries TRBV12-1 and TRBJ2-5; TRBD1, the table's D call, was not compared with the DNA. TRBV12-1 is a known pseudogene. This CDR3 spans 16 amino acids.

This sequence joins TRBV29-1 and TRBJ1-5; a weak D match, TRBD1 (5 bases). From germline, CDR1 is SQVTM and CDR2 ANQGSEA. CDR3 length equals 13 residues. The V end was cut by 6 bases, the J end by 0 bases, with 9 bases between. The CDR3 DNA follows: TGCAGCGTCTCGACAGCTAGCAATCAGCCCCAGCATTTT. Translation gives CSVSTASNQPQHF.

Only a few counts were recorded for this clone. CDR3 sequence (DNA): TGTGCCAGCAGCGTGGGACAGAACTATGGCTACACCTTC. The encoded protein is CASSVGQNYGYTF. The chain employs TRBV7-9 and TRBJ1-2, with 7 bases that match TRBD1. This CDR3 spans 13 amino acids. In germline, CDR1 is SEHNR, CDR2 FQNEAQ (reference sequence). V trimming: 5 bases; J trimming: 2 bases; junction bases outside the gene matches: 2.

This chain joins TRBV7-7 and TRBJ2-5; 7 bases fit TRBD2. Germline V gene sequence: CDR1 SSHAT, CDR2 FNYEAQ (reference sequence). The CDR3 has 15 residues. After removal of 1 base from V and 4 bases from J, the junction contained 6 bases not matched to a gene. The CDR3 coding sequence is TGTGCCAGCAGCTTAGGGGGGGGGTATGGAGAGACCCAGTACTTC. Translating gives CASSLGGGYGETQYF.

The V gene is TRBV29-1, the J gene TRBJ2-1, with 7 bases aligning to TRBD1. Per the germline V gene, CDR1 is SQVTM and CDR2 is ANQGSEA. V lost 5 bases to trimming and J lost 2 bases; unmatched junction nucleotides: 9. The CDR3 has 15 residues. The DNA for the CDR3 is TGCAGCGTTAAGGGGTACAGGGGCGCCTACAATGAGCAGTTCTTC. The encoded protein is CSVKGYRGAYNEQFF.

The CDR3 nucleotides read TGTGCCAGCAGTCGGGGACAGGGGGCGCGGTACACTGAAGCTTTCTTT. Its translation: CASSRGQGARYTEAFF. The gene calls are TRBV6-2 or TRBV6-3 and TRBJ1-1; 12 bases are a match to TRBD1. The CDR3 covers 16 residues. From germline, CDR1 is MNHEY and CDR2 SVGEGT. The V gene end was trimmed by 5 bases and the J gene end by 3 bases; junction bases not matched to a gene: 7.

V gene TRBV4-1 combines with J gene TRBJ2-7; D might be TRBD1 (6 bases). CDR1 is MGHRA and CDR2 is YSYEKL in the germline V gene. This CDR3 contains 17 residues. V was shortened by 0 bases and J by 5 bases, with 20 bases between the two germline ends. CDR3: CASSQDGVGRGKNEQYF. The DNA for the CDR3 is TGCGCCAGCAGCCAAGATGGCGTCGGCAGGGGAAAGAACGAGCAGTACTTC.

The J gene is TRBJ1-1, the V gene TRBV6-5; 9 bases agree with TRBD1. Germline loops: CDR1 MNHEY, CDR2 SVGAGI. J lost 4 bases, V lost 7 bases, and 7 bases had no gene match. There are 14 residues in the CDR3. The CDR3, as DNA: TGTGCCAGCAAAGGGACAGGGTGGGTCACTGAAGCTTTCTTT. This codes for CASKGTGWVTEAFF.

This clone was seen only a few times. The J gene is TRBJ2-1, the V gene TRBV6-1, with TRBD2 matching 7 bases. The CDR3 runs to 16 residues. Trimming took 4 bases from V and 2 from J; bases not matched to a gene: 8. Looked up from germline, CDR1 is MNHNS and CDR2 is SASEGT. CDR3 coding DNA: TGTGCCAGCAGTGGCCGTGAGGGAGGGGCCTACAATGAGCAGTTCTTC. Protein: CASSGREGGAYNEQFF.

The CDR3 DNA reads TGTGCCAGCTCACCAAACCGGGACAGCAAAGAGACCCAGTACTTC. This translates into CASSPNRDSKETQYF. The gene calls are TRBV18 and TRBJ2-5; 7 nucleotides match TRBD1. With V trimmed by 2 bases and J by 3 bases, 6 bases remained unmatched. CDR1 KGHSH and CDR2 LQKENI come from the germline V gene. CDR3 size: 15 residues.

V is TRBV6-1 and J is TRBJ1-6; D is ambiguous. With 1 base removed from V and 5 bases from J, the gap between germline ends came to 6 bases. From germline, CDR1 is MNHNS and CDR2 SASEGT. The CDR3 has 14 amino acids. The chain's CDR3 is CASSEDLNNSPLHF. Written as DNA, the CDR3 is TGTGCCAGCAGTGAAGACTTGAATAATTCACCCCTCCACTTT.

The chain couples TRBV19 to TRBJ2-3; 7 positions match TRBD2. Trimming removed 6 bases from V and 1 base from J; junction bases left unmatched: 7. CDR1 is LNHDA, CDR2 SQIVND, per germline (reference sequence). This CDR3 contains 15 residues. In DNA form, the CDR3 reads TGTGCCAGTAGACCCAGCGGGGTGGGCACAGATACGCAGTATTTT. Encoded protein: CASRPSGVGTDTQYF.

CDR3: CAWSRDSETQYF. As DNA, the CDR3 is TGTGCCTGGAGCCGGGACTCCGAGACGCAGTATTTT. V usage is TRBV30 and J usage is TRBJ2-3; the D gene is possibly TRBD2 (6 bases). The CDR3 sequence is 12 residues long. Germline CDR1 GTSNPN, CDR2 SVGIG (reference sequence). Trimming cost V 3 bases and J 9 bases, with 13 bases left between them. The full variable domain, with the rest looked up from reference TRBV30 and TRBJ2-3, is SQTIHQWPATLVQPVGSPLSLECTVEGTSNPNLYWYRQAAGRGLQLLFYSVGIGQISSEVPQNLSASRPQDRQFILSSKKLLLSDSGFYLCAWSRDSETQYFGPGTRLTVL.

The chain has TRBV4-1 and TRBJ2-7; a weak D match, TRBD1 (6 bases). This CDR3 has 14 residues. Germline V gives CDR1 MGHRA, CDR2 YSYEKL. The germline V and J ends were trimmed by 1 base and 2 bases, with 9 bases remaining between them. Here the CDR3 reads CASSQGAGAYEQYF. CDR3 nucleotide sequence: TGCGCCAGCAGCCAAGGGGCAGGGGCCTACGAGCAGTACTTC.

The chain uses TRBV27 and TRBJ1-6; 10 bases fit TRBD1. The length of the CDR3 is 14 residues. The ends lost 7 bases at V and 9 bases at J; junction bases unmatched: 6. Germline-derived CDR1 and CDR2 are MNHEY and SMNVEV (reference sequence). The CDR3 reads CASKGDRGSSPLHF. In nucleotides, the CDR3 is TGTGCCAGCAAGGGGGACAGGGGTAGTTCACCCCTCCACTTT.

The chain joins TRBV19 to TRBJ2-1; TRBD2 matches at 14 bases. The trim removed 1 base at V and 4 bases at J, leaving 3 bases unmatched. The germline V gene encodes CDR1 LNHDA and CDR2 SQIVND (reference sequence). This CDR3 is built from 17 residues. The chain's CDR3 is CASSIGLAGGPYNEQFF. The DNA for the CDR3 is TGTGCCAGTAGTATAGGACTAGCGGGGGGGCCATACAATGAGCAGTTCTTC. The full variable domain, rest sourced from reference TRBV19 and TRBJ2-1, is DGGITQSPKYLFRKEGQNVTLSCEQNLNHDAMYWYRQDPGQGLRLIYYSQIVNDFQKGDIAEGYSVSREKKESFPLTVTSAQKNPTAFYLCASSIGLAGGPYNEQFFGPGTRLTVL.

The sample holds a few counts of this clone. The chain links TRBV5-1 to TRBJ2-1, with 8 bases aligning to TRBD2. Germline lookup yields CDR1 SGHRS and CDR2 YFSETQ. This CDR3 contains 14 residues. The ends lost 8 bases at V and 2 bases at J; junction bases unmatched: 6. The CDR3 spells CASFSGEAYNEQFF. CDR3 coding DNA: TGCGCCAGTTTTAGCGGGGAAGCCTACAATGAGCAGTTCTTC.

The chain employs TRBV5-1 and TRBJ2-7; weak D call: TRBD2 (6 bases). This CDR3 is built from 17 residues. The V end lost 0 bases, the J end lost 1 base, and 17 bases lay between the germline ends. Looked up from germline, CDR1 is SGHRS and CDR2 is YFSETQ. CDR3 sequence: CASSLGSIKGRSYEQYF. The CDR3, as DNA: TGCGCCAGCAGCTTGGGATCTATAAAGGGGAGGTCCTACGAGCAGTACTTC.

J is TRBJ2-7 and V is TRBV28, with a possible D match to TRBD1 (6 bases). Per the germline V gene, CDR1 is MDHEN and CDR2 is SYDVKM. The CDR3 consists of 15 residues. Trimming took off 6 bases at V and 3 bases at J, with 18 bases between the two ends. In nucleotides, the CDR3 is TGTGCCAGCAGATCCACCGGGACATCACTCTACGAGCAGTACTTC. The encoded protein is CASRSTGTSLYEQYF.